This T cell receptor beta chain was obtained from a study of T cell responses to AZD1222 COVID-19 vaccine. Findings of the study overall: Dominant at 160-218 and 743-854, vaccine-associated CD4 TCRs also spanned spike.

Of note for this clone: The antigen remains undetermined.

Germline V CDR1 and CDR2: SGHRS, YFSETQ. V lost 4 bases to trimming and J lost 4 bases, with 16 bases between them. The CDR3 length is 15 residues. Here immunoSEQ multiplex PCR was the method, and the copy in TCRdb shows in-frame clones only, minus some. The sample includes roughly 81,000 clones, 75% to 90% of them seen just once. The chain joins TRBV5-1 to TRBJ2-3; weak D call: TRBD1 (5 bases). The sample consisted of peripheral blood, taken on day 0 of AZD1222 vaccination. This sequence was found in an adult in good health. CDR3 in amino acids: CASSLGHPGPDTQYF. The CDR3 DNA reads TGCGCCAGCAGCCTCGGACACCCCGGCCCAGATACGCAGTATTTT.